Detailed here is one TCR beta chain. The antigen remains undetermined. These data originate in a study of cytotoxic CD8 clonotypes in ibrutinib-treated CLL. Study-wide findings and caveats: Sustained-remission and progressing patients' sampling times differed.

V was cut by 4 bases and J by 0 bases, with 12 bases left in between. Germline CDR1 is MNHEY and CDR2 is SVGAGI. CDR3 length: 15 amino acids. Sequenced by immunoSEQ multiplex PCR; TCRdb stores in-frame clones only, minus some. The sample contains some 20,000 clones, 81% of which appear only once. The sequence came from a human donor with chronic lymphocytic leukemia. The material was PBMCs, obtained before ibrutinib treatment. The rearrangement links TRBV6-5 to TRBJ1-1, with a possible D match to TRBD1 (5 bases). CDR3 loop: CASSSSGTLNTEAFF. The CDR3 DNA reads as TGTGCCAGCAGTTCCTCCGGGACCTTGAACACTGAAGCTTTCTTT.